This T cell receptor beta chain was captured in a study of CD8 T cell repertoires and HIV-1 epitope variants. The assay was immunoSEQ multiplex PCR, and TCRdb's table has in-frame clones only and misses some. The table has 3,500 to 5,000 clones, around two thirds seen once. Comment on this clone: The antigen is undetermined.

The origin of this receptor is a male donor with HIV. Sequenced input: cultured CD8+ T cells derived from PBMCs.

DNA for the CDR3: TGTGCCAGCAGCTTAGGACCATTAAACTCCTACGAGCAGTACTTC. Protein: CASSLGPLNSYEQYF. The rearrangement joins TRBV5-6 to TRBJ2-7, with no clear D. Germline V gives CDR1 SGHDT, CDR2 YYEEEE. This CDR3 is 15 amino acids long. Trimming removed 2 bases at V and 0 bases at J, with 12 bases between.